Following are 8 T cell receptor beta chains from one sample sequenced in a study of blood T cell repertoires in COVID-19. Produced via immunoSEQ multiplex PCR; TCRdb's table is partial and in-frame only. This table holds a few hundred thousand clones, 80% to 85% found once. The specimen sequenced was PBMCs or T cells enriched from blood (not recorded which). Source of these receptors: a woman between 50 and 59 years old who had recovered from COVID-19.

This chain connects TRBV12-3 or TRBV12-4 to TRBJ1-1; D is undetermined. CDR3 length: 12 residues. The V and J ends lost 3 bases and 8 bases respectively, with 10 bases between them. The CDR3 bases are TGTGCCAGCAGTTTTGGGCAGGCAGAAGCTTTCTTT. The encoded protein is CASSFGQAEAFF.

This rearrangement joins TRBV6-5 to TRBJ1-5, with 11 bases lining up with TRBD1. The trim removed 7 bases at V and 7 bases at J, leaving 6 bases unmatched. From germline, CDR1 is MNHEY and CDR2 SVGAGI. This CDR3 spans 14 amino acids. The CDR3: CASTGQGAGQPQHF. In DNA, the CDR3 is TGTGCCAGCACCGGACAGGGGGCAGGCCAGCCCCAGCATTTT.

This clone appeared once. The chain couples TRBV15 to TRBJ1-5, with 8 bases fitting TRBD1. Germline V gene lookup returns CDR1 LNHNV and CDR2 YYDKDF (reference sequence). CDR3 length: 17 residues. The trim removed 4 bases at V and 2 bases at J, leaving 10 bases unmatched. CDR3 residues: CATSTIRTGLGNQPQHF. The CDR3 coding sequence is TGTGCCACCAGCACGATCCGGACAGGGCTAGGCAATCAGCCCCAGCATTTT.

This chain uses TRBV3-1 (or the pseudogene TRBV3-2) with TRBJ1-2, with TRBD1 as a possible D gene (6 bases). The CDR3 is made up of 17 amino acids. Between the trimmed V and J ends, which lost 0 bases and 2 bases, there was a span of 16 bases. Germline V gene sequence: CDR1 LGHDT, CDR2 YNNKEL (reference sequence). The CDR3 bases are TGTGCCAGCAGCCAAGATGTCCGCAGGGGAGGGAACTATGGCTACACCTTC. Its translation is CASSQDVRRGGNYGYTF.

This CDR3 is CASSPIQGAGGLEQYF. The CDR3 DNA follows: TGTGCCAGCAGTCCGATCCAGGGGGCCGGAGGGCTCGAGCAGTACTTC. The chain employs TRBV27 and TRBJ2-7; TRBD1 aligns across 8 bases. This CDR3 contains 16 residues. Trimming cost V 5 bases and J 6 bases; bases outside gene matches: 15. Germline V gene sequence: CDR1 MNHEY, CDR2 SMNVEV (reference sequence).

The rearrangement links TRBV29-1 to TRBJ1-2, with 8 positions matching TRBD1. The CDR3 has 15 residues. The trim removed 1 base at V and 5 bases at J, leaving 9 bases unmatched. The germline V gene has CDR1 SQVTM and CDR2 ANQGSEA. For the CDR3, the DNA is TGCAGCGTTGAAGGCGCGGGACAGGAGACGTATGGCTACACCTTC. As protein: CSVEGAGQETYGYTF.

For this clone: Compared with germline, one end of the junction differs, possibly owing to a read error. V is TRBV29-1 and J is TRBJ1-2; maybe TRBD1 (6 bases). The CDR3 consists of 10 residues. Germline lookup yields CDR1 SQVTM and CDR2 ANQGSEA. The CDR3 is CSVESTGFRF. The CDR3 nucleotides read TGCAGCGTTGAGTCGACAGGTTTCAGATTC.

This chain connects TRBV9 to TRBJ1-1, with D unresolved. The V end lost 3 bases, the J end lost 2 bases, and 8 bases lay between the germline ends. This CDR3 has 13 amino acids. CDR1 and CDR2 (germline): SGDLS, YYNGEE. CDR3 DNA: TGTGCCAGCAGCGCCCGTCTTAACACTGAAGCTTTCTTT. As protein: CASSARLNTEAFF.